The 5 T cell receptor beta chains presented below share a single source sample, sequenced in a study of tumor and adjacent non-tumor tissue in lung cancer. TCRbeta libraries were built with three rounds of nested PCR, modified from ARM-PCR. TCRdb redid the calling of the multiplex PCR reads with MiXCR, one entry per CDR3 protein. Among about 110,000 distinct CDR3 sequences listed, 62% were seen once. This sample's RNA came from whole unsorted tissue. This non-tumor lung sample came from over 3 cm beyond the tumor edge. The sample taken for sequencing was distant non-tumor lung tissue. The receptors shown here come from a man in his sixties with non-small cell lung cancer.

This clonotype was seen many times. The rearrangement joins TRBV12-3 or TRBV12-4 to TRBJ2-3; D remains unclear. This CDR3 contains 15 residues. V lost 1 base and J lost 2, with 10 bases in between. The CDR3 nucleotides read TGTGCCAGCAGTTTAGTTGGCACAAACACAGATACGCAGTATTTT. Translating gives CASSLVGTNTDTQYF.

About this clonotype itself: Compared with germline, one end of the junction differs, possibly owing to a read error. The gene calls are TRBV11-3 and TRBJ2-6; D is perhaps TRBD1 (6 bases). The CDR3 totals 15 residues. The germline V gene encodes CDR1 SGHNT and CDR2 YENEEA. The chain's CDR3 is CASSQQGSGTNILTF. Here the CDR3 DNA reads TGTGCCAGTAGCCAACAGGGTTCTGGGACCAACATCCTGACTTTC.

On this clonotype: One junction end does not reproduce the germline sequence, and a read error may be involved. J is TRBJ2-1 and V is TRBV11-2, with 8 positions matching TRBD2. The CDR3 runs 14 residues. The germline gives CDR1 SGHAT, CDR2 FQNNGV. Written as DNA, the CDR3 is TGTACCAGCAGCGGGGGCGCTTCCTACAATGAGCAGTTTTTC. Translation gives CTSSGGASYNEQFF. Full variable domain (outside the CDR3, taken from reference TRBV11-2 and TRBJ2-1): EAGVAQSPRYKIIEKRQSVAFWCNPISGHATLYWYQQILGQGPKLLIQFQNNGVVDDSQLPKDRFSAERLKGVDSTLKIQPAKLEDSAVYLCTSSGGASYNEQFFGPGTRLTVL.

This clonotype was counted at least ten times. The V and J genes are TRBV6-5 and TRBJ1-2; no clear D gene. The germline CDR1 and CDR2 sequences are MNHEY and SVGAGI. Deletions cut 2 bases from V and 8 bases from J, with 0 bases between. The length of the CDR3 is 9 residues. The CDR3 sequence is CASSYGYTF. CDR3 DNA: TGTGCCAGCAGTTACGGCTACACCTTC.

V gene TRBV4-2 combines with J gene TRBJ2-1, with D unresolved. Looked up from germline, CDR1 is LGHNA and CDR2 is YNFKEQ. Trimming took off 4 bases at V and 5 bases at J, with 12 bases between the two ends. This CDR3 is 14 amino acids long. The CDR3: CASSLVVTDNEQFF. The CDR3 DNA reads TGTGCCAGCAGCCTAGTAGTAACCGACAATGAGCAGTTCTTC.